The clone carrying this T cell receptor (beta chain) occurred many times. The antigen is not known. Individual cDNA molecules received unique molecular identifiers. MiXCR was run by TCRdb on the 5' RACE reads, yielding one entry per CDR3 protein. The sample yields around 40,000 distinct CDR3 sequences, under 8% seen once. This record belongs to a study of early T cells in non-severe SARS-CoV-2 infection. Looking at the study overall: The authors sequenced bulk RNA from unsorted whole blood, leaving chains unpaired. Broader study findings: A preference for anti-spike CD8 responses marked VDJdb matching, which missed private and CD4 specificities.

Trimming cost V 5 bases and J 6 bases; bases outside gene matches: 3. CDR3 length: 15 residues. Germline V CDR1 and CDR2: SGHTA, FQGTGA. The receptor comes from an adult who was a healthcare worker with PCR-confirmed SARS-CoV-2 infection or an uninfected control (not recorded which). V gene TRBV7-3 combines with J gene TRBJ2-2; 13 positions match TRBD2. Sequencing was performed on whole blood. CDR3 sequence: CASSAGLAGSGELFF. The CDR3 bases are TGTGCCAGCAGCGCGGGACTAGCGGGATCCGGGGAGCTGTTTTTT.